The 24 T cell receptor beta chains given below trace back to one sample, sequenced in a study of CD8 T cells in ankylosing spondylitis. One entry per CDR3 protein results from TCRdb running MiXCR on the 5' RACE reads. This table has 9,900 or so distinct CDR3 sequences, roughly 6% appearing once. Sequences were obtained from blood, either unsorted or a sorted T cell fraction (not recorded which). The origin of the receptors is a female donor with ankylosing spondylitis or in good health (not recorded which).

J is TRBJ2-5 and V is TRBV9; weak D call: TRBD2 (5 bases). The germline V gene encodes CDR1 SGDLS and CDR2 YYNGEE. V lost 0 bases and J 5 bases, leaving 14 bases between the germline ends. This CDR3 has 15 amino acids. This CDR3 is CASSVGAAPGETQYF. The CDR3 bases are TGTGCCAGCAGCGTAGGGGCAGCTCCGGGGGAGACCCAGTACTTC.

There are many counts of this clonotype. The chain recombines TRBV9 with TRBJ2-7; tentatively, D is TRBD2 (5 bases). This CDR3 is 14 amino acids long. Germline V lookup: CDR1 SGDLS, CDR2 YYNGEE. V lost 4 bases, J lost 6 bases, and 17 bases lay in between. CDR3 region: CASSPASSGIEQYF. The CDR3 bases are TGTGCCAGCAGCCCCGCTTCCTCGGGGATCGAGCAGTACTTC. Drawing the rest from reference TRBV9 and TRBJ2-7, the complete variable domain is DSGVTQTPKHLITATGQRVTLRCSPRSGDLSVYWYQQSLDQGLQFLIQYYNGEERAKGNILERFSAQQFPDLHSELNLSSLELGDSALYFCASSPASSGIEQYFGPGTRLTVT.

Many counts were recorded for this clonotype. DNA for the CDR3: TGTGCCAGCAGCGATGGAGGAACGGTCTACACCGGGGAGCTGTTTTTT. As protein: CASSDGGTVYTGELFF. This sequence joins TRBV9 and TRBJ2-2, with a weak D call TRBD2 (5 bases). The V end was cut by 3 bases, the J end by 3 bases, with 15 bases between. The CDR3 is made up of 16 amino acids. Germline V lookup: CDR1 SGDLS, CDR2 YYNGEE.

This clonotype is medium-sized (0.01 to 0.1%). The CDR3 DNA reads TGTGCCAGCAGCGTAGCCAGGTCCGATTCCTACAATGAGCAGTTCTTC. Protein: CASSVARSDSYNEQFF. The rearrangement links TRBV9 to TRBJ2-1; D not resolved. CDR3 length: 16 residues. Germline loops: CDR1 SGDLS, CDR2 YYNGEE. Between the trimmed V and J ends, which lost 0 bases and 1 base, there was a span of 11 bases.

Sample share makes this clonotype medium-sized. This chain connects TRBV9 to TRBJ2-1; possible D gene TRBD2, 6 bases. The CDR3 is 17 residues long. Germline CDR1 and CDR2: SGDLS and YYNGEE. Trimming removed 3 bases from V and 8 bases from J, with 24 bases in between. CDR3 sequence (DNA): TGTGCCAGCAGCGACCGCGAAACTCCGGGGGTAGGTTATGAGCAGTTCTTC. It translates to CASSDRETPGVGYEQFF. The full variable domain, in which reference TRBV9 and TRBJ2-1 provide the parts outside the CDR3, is DSGVTQTPKHLITATGQRVTLRCSPRSGDLSVYWYQQSLDQGLQFLIQYYNGEERAKGNILERFSAQQFPDLHSELNLSSLELGDSALYFCASSDRETPGVGYEQFFGPGTRLTVL.

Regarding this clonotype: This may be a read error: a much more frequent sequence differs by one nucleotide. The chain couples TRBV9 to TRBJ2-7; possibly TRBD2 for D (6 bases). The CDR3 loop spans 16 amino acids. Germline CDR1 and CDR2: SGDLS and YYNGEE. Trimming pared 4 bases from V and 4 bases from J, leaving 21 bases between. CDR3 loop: CASSLGAGSLGYEQYF. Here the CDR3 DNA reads TGTGCCAGCAGCCTAGGGGCGGGAAGCCTCGGTTACGAGCAGTACTTC.

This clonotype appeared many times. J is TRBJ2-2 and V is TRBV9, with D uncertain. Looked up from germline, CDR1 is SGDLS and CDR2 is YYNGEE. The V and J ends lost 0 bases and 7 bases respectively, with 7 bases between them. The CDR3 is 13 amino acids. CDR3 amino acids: CASSVVDGGELFF. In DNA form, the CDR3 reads TGTGCCAGCAGCGTAGTGGACGGCGGGGAGCTGTTTTTT.

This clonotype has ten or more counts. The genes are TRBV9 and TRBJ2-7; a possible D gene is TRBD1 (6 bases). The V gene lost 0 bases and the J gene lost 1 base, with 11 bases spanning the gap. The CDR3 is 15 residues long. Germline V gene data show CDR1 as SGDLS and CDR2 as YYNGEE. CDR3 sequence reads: CASSVGGLGSYEQYF. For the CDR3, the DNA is TGTGCCAGCAGCGTAGGGGGGCTGGGGTCCTACGAGCAGTACTTC.

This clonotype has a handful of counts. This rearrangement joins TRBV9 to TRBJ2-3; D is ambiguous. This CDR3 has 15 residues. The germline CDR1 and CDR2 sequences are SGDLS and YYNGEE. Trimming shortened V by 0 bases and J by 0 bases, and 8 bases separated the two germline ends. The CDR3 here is CASSVGLASTDTQYF. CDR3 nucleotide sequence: TGTGCCAGCAGCGTAGGACTCGCCAGCACAGATACGCAGTATTTT.

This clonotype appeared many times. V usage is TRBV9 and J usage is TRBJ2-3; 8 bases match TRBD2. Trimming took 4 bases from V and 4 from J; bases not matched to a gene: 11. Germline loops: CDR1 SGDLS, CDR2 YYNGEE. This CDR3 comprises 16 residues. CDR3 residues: CASSPGLARLSDTQYF. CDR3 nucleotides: TGTGCCAGCAGCCCAGGACTAGCTAGGTTGTCAGATACGCAGTATTTT.

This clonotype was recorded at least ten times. Written as DNA, the CDR3 is TGTGCCAGCAGCCCCAAAGGGGGCGGGTATGAAAAACTGTTTTTT. As protein: CASSPKGGGYEKLFF. The rearrangement uses TRBV9 and TRBJ1-4; 7 bases match TRBD1. Germline trimming cut 4 bases from V and 6 bases from J; bases unmatched to any gene: 9. There are 15 residues in the CDR3. Germline loops: CDR1 SGDLS, CDR2 YYNGEE.

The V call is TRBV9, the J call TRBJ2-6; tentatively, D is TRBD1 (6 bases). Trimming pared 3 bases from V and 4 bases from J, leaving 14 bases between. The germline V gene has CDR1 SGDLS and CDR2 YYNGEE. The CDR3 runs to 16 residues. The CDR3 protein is CASSGIQGEGANVLTF. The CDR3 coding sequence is TGTGCCAGCAGCGGGATACAGGGAGAGGGGGCCAACGTCCTGACTTTC.

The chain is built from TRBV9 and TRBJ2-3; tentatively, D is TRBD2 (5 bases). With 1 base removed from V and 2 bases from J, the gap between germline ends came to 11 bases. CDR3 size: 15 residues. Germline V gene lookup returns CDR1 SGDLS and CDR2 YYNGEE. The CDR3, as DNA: TGTGCCAGCAGCGTATCCGGGGTACCCACAGATACGCAGTATTTT. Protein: CASSVSGVPTDTQYF.

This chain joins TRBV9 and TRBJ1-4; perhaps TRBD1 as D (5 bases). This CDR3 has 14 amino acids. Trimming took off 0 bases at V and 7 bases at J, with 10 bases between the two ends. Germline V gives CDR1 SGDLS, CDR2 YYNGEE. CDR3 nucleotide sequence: TGTGCCAGCAGCGTAGGGGGCGCAGGTGAAAAACTGTTTTTT. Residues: CASSVGGAGEKLFF.

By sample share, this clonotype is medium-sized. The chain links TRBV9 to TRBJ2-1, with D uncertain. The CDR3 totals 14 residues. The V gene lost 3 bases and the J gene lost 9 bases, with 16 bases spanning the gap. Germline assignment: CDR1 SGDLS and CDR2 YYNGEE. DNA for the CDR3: TGTGCCAGCAGCGACCCCCGTGGTTCCACTGAGCAGTTCTTC. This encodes CASSDPRGSTEQFF.

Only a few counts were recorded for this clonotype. The chain's CDR3 is CASSPVVWGPGTEAFF. Written as DNA, the CDR3 is TGTGCCAGCAGCCCGGTCGTTTGGGGTCCGGGCACTGAAGCTTTCTTT. The chain combines TRBV9 with TRBJ1-1; D is unclear. V dropped 4 bases and J dropped 4 bases, with 20 bases sitting between them. The CDR3 spans 16 residues. In germline, CDR1 is SGDLS, CDR2 YYNGEE. The whole variable domain, filled in from reference TRBV9 and TRBJ1-1, reads DSGVTQTPKHLITATGQRVTLRCSPRSGDLSVYWYQQSLDQGLQFLIQYYNGEERAKGNILERFSAQQFPDLHSELNLSSLELGDSALYFCASSPVVWGPGTEAFFGQGTRLTVV.

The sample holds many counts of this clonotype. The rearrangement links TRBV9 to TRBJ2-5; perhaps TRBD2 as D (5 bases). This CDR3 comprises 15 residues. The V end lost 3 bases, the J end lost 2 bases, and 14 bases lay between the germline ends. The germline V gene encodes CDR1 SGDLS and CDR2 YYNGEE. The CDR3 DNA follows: TGTGCCAGCAGCGCCGGGATGGGCCGACAAGAGACCCAGTACTTC. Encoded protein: CASSAGMGRQETQYF.

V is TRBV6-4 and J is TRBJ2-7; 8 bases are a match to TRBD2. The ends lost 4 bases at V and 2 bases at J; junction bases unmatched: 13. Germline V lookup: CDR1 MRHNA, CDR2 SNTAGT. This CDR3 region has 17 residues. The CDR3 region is CASSGPIAAGDPYEQYF. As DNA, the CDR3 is TGTGCCAGCAGTGGTCCCATTGCAGCGGGGGACCCCTACGAGCAGTACTTC.

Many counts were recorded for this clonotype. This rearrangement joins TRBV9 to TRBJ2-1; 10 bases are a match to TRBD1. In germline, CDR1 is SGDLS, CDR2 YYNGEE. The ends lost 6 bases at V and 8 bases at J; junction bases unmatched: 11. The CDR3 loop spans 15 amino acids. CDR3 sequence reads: CASTPPGQGMDEQFF. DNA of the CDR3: TGTGCCAGCACACCACCGGGACAGGGGATGGATGAGCAGTTCTTC.

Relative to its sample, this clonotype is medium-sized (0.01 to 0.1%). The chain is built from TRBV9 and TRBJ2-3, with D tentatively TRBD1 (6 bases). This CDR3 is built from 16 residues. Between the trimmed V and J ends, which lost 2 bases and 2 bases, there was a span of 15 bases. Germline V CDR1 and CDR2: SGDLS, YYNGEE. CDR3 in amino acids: CASSVDSTGSTDTQYF. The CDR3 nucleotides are TGTGCCAGCAGCGTGGACTCGACAGGCTCCACAGATACGCAGTATTTT.

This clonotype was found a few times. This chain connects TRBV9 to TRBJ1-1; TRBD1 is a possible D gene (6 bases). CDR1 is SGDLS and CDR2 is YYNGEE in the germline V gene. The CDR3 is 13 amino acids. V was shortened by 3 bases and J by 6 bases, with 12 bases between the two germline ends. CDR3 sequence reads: CASSGWDTPEAFF. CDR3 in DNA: TGTGCCAGCAGCGGATGGGACACTCCTGAAGCTTTCTTT.

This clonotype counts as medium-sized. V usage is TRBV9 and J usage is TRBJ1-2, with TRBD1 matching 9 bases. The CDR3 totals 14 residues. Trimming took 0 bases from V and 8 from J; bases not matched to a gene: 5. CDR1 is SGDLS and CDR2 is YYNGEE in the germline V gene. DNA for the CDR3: TGTGCCAGCAGCGTAGGGACAGGGGATATAGGCTACACCTTC. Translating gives CASSVGTGDIGYTF.

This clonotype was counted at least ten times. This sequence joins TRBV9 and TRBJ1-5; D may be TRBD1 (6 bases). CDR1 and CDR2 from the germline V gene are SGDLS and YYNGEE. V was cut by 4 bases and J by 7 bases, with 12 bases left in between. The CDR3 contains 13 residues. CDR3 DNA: TGTGCCAGCAGCCCTCAGGGGATCCAGCCCCAGCATTTT. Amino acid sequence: CASSPQGIQPQHF.

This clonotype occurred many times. The CDR3 spells CASSAHNSGRETQYF. In DNA form, the CDR3 reads TGTGCCAGCAGCGCCCACAATAGCGGGAGGGAGACCCAGTACTTC. The gene calls are TRBV9 and TRBJ2-5; 10 bases are a match to TRBD2. Germline lookup yields CDR1 SGDLS and CDR2 YYNGEE. The trim removed 3 bases at V and 5 bases at J, leaving 7 bases unmatched. The CDR3 is 15 residues long.